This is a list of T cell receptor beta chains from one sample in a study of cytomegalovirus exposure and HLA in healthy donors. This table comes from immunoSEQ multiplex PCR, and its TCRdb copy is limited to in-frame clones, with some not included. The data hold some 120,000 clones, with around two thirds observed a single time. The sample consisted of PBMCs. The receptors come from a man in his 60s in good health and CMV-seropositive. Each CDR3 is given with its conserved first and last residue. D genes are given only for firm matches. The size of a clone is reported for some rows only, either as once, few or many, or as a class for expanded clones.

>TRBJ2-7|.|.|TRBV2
TGTGCCAGCAGTTTCGACAGGCTCGGGTACGAGCAGTACTTC
CASSFDRLGYEQYF
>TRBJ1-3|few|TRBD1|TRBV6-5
TGTGCCAGCAGGAGGACAGGGACTGGAAACACCATATATTTT
CASRRTGTGNTIYF
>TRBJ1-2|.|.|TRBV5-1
TGCGCCAGCAGCACCGAAACAGGTGTCTATGGCTACACCTTC
CASSTETGVYGYTF
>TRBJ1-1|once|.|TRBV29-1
TGCAGCGTTGAAGAGGGGGGGAACACTGAAGCTTTCTTT
CSVEEGGNTEAFF
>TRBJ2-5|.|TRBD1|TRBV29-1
TGCAGCGTGGGACAGGGGGCGCCGACACAGACCCAGTACTTC
CSVGQGAPTQTQYF
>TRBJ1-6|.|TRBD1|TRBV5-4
TGTGCCAGCAGCTTAACAGGGGCACCCCTCCACTTT
CASSLTGAPLHF
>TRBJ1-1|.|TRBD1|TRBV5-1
TGCGCCAGCAGCCACCCGGACAGGGAAGGTGGGGCTTTCTTT
CASSHPDREGGAFF
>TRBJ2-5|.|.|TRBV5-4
TGTGCCAGCAGCTTAGGGGGGGATGGGGAGACCCAGTACTTC
CASSLGGDGETQYF
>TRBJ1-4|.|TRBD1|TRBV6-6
TGTGCCAGCAAGGAGGGGGCGGAAGAAAAACTGTTTTTT
CASKEGAEEKLFF
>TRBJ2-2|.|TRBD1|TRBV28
TGTGCCAGCAGGAAACCGGGACAGGGGGTCCTCGGGGAGCTGTTTTTT
CASRKPGQGVLGELFF
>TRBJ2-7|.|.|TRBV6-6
TGTGCCAGCAGGGATCAGGGGAGCTCCTACGAGCAGTACTTC
CASRDQGSSYEQYF
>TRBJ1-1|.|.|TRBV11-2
TGTGCCAGCAGCCCCTTCCAGTTGGCTGAAGCTTTCTTT
CASSPFQLAEAFF
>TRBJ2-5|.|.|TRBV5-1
TGCGCCAGCAGCTCGACTGCAGGGGAATGGGGAAAGACCCAGTACTTC
CASSSTAGEWGKTQYF
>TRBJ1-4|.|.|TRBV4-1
TGCGCCAGCAGCCAAGAGTCCGGGATGGGTAATGAAAAACTGTTTTTT
CASSQESGMGNEKLFF
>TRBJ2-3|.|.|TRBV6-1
TGTGCCAGCAGTGAACGGGGGGCAGGTAGAGATACGCAGTATTTT
CASSERGAGRDTQYF
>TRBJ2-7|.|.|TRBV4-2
TGTGCCAGCAGAGGATCGCGAGGCGAGCAGTACTTC
CASRGSRGEQYF
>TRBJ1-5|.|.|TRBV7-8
TGTGCCAGCAGCGGAGGGACGGAAAGCAATCAGCCCCAGCATTTT
CASSGGTESNQPQHF
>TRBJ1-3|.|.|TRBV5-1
TGCGCCAGCAGCGAGGGATCTGGAAACACCATATATTTT
CASSEGSGNTIYF
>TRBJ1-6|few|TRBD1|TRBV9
TGTGCCAGCAGCGTGGACAGGGGCCGCAATTCACCCCTCCACTTT
CASSVDRGRNSPLHF
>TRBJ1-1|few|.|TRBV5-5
TGTGCCAGCAGCTATCAGGGAGCGGGTTCCACTGAAGCTTTCTTT
CASSYQGAGSTEAFF